Presented here are 28 T cell receptor beta chains from one specimen sequenced in a study of cytomegalovirus exposure and HLA in healthy donors. The PCR contained 60 Vbeta and 13 Jbeta primers. Using immunoSEQ multiplex PCR, the repertoire was profiled, and TCRdb retains in-frame clones only, with some absent. The sample features about 200,000 clones, with 0.75% to 1% in its top ten. Input material: PBMCs. All receptors come from a woman in her twenties or thirties in good health and CMV-seropositive.

The V and J genes are TRBV5-1 and TRBJ1-2; TRBD1 matches 8 bases. The CDR3 is 16 amino acids. The germline V gene encodes CDR1 SGHRS and CDR2 YFSETQ. With 4 bases clipped from V and 5 bases from J, the junction kept 13 bases outside the gene matches. Written as DNA, the CDR3 is TGCGCCAGCAGCCATATAGTAGGACAGGGTGGATATGGCTACACCTTC. Its protein is CASSHIVGQGGYGYTF.

The genes are TRBV29-1 and TRBJ1-1; TRBD1 aligns across 7 bases. CDR3 length equals 13 residues. Germline CDR1 and CDR2: SQVTM and ANQGSEA. With V trimmed by 6 bases and J by 2 bases, 6 bases remained unmatched. The CDR3 loop reads CSVETGFNTEAFF. The CDR3 DNA reads TGCAGCGTGGAGACAGGGTTTAACACTGAAGCTTTCTTT.

The rearrangement joins TRBV5-1 to TRBJ2-1; possibly TRBD2 for D (7 bases). The V end lost 0 bases, the J end lost 4 bases, and 11 bases lay between the germline ends. The germline gives CDR1 SGHRS, CDR2 YFSETQ. The CDR3 extends over 15 amino acids. This chain's CDR3 is CASSLEGGLYNEQFF. Here the CDR3 DNA reads TGCGCCAGCAGCTTGGAGGGGGGACTATACAATGAGCAGTTCTTC. The full variable domain, rest sourced from reference TRBV5-1 and TRBJ2-1, is KAGVTQTPRYLIKTRGQQVTLSCSPISGHRSVSWYQQTPGQGLQFLFEYFSETQRNKGNFPGRFSGRQFSNSRSEMNVSTLELGDSALYLCASSLEGGLYNEQFFGPGTRLTVL.

As DNA, the CDR3 is TGCGCCAGCAGCCAAGATCCAGGACAGGGTTCCTACGAGCAGTACTTC. It is translated as CASSQDPGQGSYEQYF. The rearrangement uses TRBV4-1 and TRBJ2-7; 8 bases are shared with TRBD1. CDR1 is MGHRA and CDR2 is YSYEKL in the germline V gene. The trim removed 0 bases at V and 1 base at J, leaving 5 bases unmatched. The CDR3 totals 16 residues.

The chain combines TRBV14 with TRBJ1-1, with D unclear. The length of the CDR3 is 15 residues. Germline-derived CDR1 and CDR2 are SGHDN and FVKESK. The V end lost 3 bases, the J end lost 5 bases, and 16 bases lay between the germline ends. The CDR3 bases are TGTGCCAGCAGCCAGAGAACGAAGACGGGGACTGAAGCTTTCTTT. The encoded protein is CASSQRTKTGTEAFF.

The DNA of the CDR3 is TGTGCCAGCAGCGGGCCCGGGTACGAGCAGTACTTC. This translates into CASSGPGYEQYF. The chain links TRBV9 to TRBJ2-7; D not certain. Germline-derived CDR1 and CDR2 are SGDLS and YYNGEE. The CDR3 covers 12 residues. V lost 3 bases to trimming and J lost 4 bases, with 8 bases between them. The full variable domain, completed using reference TRBV9 and TRBJ2-7, is DSGVTQTPKHLITATGQRVTLRCSPRSGDLSVYWYQQSLDQGLQFLIQYYNGEERAKGNILERFSAQQFPDLHSELNLSSLELGDSALYFCASSGPGYEQYFGPGTRLTVT.

V is TRBV27 and J is TRBJ2-7; the D gene is possibly TRBD1 (6 bases). The CDR3 is 16 amino acids. Trimming removed 5 bases at V and 0 bases at J, with 17 bases between. The germline V gene has CDR1 MNHEY and CDR2 SMNVEV (reference sequence). CDR3: CASSLTNRVGSYEQYF. The DNA for the CDR3 is TGTGCCAGCAGTCTCACCAACAGGGTAGGCTCCTACGAGCAGTACTTC.

The chain is built from TRBV15 and TRBJ2-1, with a tentative D call TRBD2 (6 bases). Trimming removed 0 bases at V and 0 bases at J, with 15 bases between. Germline lookup yields CDR1 LNHNV and CDR2 YYDKDF (reference sequence). There are 18 residues in the CDR3. In nucleotides, the CDR3 is TGTGCCACCAGCAGAGATGACCTAGCGCTAAGCTCCTACAATGAGCAGTTCTTC. Translation: CATSRDDLALSSYNEQFF.

The CDR3 sequence: CASKWTDQETQYF. CDR3 nucleotides: TGTGCCAGTAAGTGGACAGATCAAGAGACCCAGTACTTC. The V gene is TRBV19, the J gene TRBJ2-5; D might be TRBD1 (6 bases). The CDR3 is 13 amino acids. With 7 bases removed from V and 2 bases from J, the gap between germline ends came to 11 bases. The germline CDR1 and CDR2 sequences are LNHDA and SQIVND (reference sequence). Based on the CDR3 plus reference TRBV19 and TRBJ2-5, the full variable domain is DGGITQSPKYLFRKEGQNVTLSCEQNLNHDAMYWYRQDPGQGLRLIYYSQIVNDFQKGDIAEGYSVSREKKESFPLTVTSAQKNPTAFYLCASKWTDQETQYFGPGTRLLVL.

Concerning this clone: Mismatch with germline at one junction end may stem from a read error. Other DNA sequences from this sample encode an identical CDR3 as well. V usage is TRBV4-1 and J usage is TRBJ2-3; 11 bases are a match to TRBD2. From germline, CDR1 is MGHRA and CDR2 YSYEKL. The length of the CDR3 is 20 residues. The CDR3 coding sequence is TGCGCCAGCAGCCACCTGGGGCAAAGTGGACTAGCGGGCCTCACAGATACACAGTATTTT. This codes for CASSHLGQSGLAGLTDTQYF.

This rearrangement joins TRBV2 to TRBJ2-7; 13 positions match TRBD2. Trimming cost V 8 bases and J 3 bases; bases outside gene matches: 7. Germline V CDR1 and CDR2: SNHLY, FYNNEI. The CDR3 loop spans 15 amino acids. CDR3 sequence: CASDEGTSGDYEQYF. CDR3 sequence (DNA): TGTGCCAGCGATGAGGGGACTAGCGGGGACTACGAGCAGTACTTC.

V gene TRBV5-1 combines with J gene TRBJ1-5; TRBD1 is a possible D gene (5 bases). The CDR3 totals 14 residues. Trimming took off 2 bases at V and 5 bases at J, with 11 bases between the two ends. In germline, CDR1 is SGHRS, CDR2 YFSETQ. This CDR3 is CASSFRQGDQPQHF. DNA for the CDR3: TGCGCCAGCAGCTTCAGGCAGGGTGATCAGCCCCAGCATTTT.

CDR3 amino acids: CASSMVGTEAFF. CDR3 sequence (DNA): TGTGCCAGTAGTATGGTCGGGACTGAAGCTTTCTTT. The chain employs TRBV19 and TRBJ1-1; D call uncertain. Trimming took 3 bases from V and 5 from J, leaving 7 bases between them. The CDR3 totals 12 residues. Germline loops: CDR1 LNHDA, CDR2 SQIVND (reference sequence).

The J gene is TRBJ1-5, the V gene TRBV6-1; 7 bases map to TRBD1. The V and J ends lost 4 bases and 2 bases, in that order; junction bases with no gene match: 8. Germline assignment: CDR1 MNHNS and CDR2 SASEGT. The CDR3 is 16 amino acids. The DNA of the CDR3 is TGTGCCAGCAGTGCCAAGGGGGCCACTGGCAATCAGCCCCAGCATTTT. Protein: CASSAKGATGNQPQHF.

The chain carries TRBV30 and TRBJ2-7; the match to TRBD2 covers 7 bases. Trimming took 4 bases from V and 2 from J; bases not matched to a gene: 8. CDR1 and CDR2 from the germline V gene are GTSNPN and SVGIG (reference sequence). The CDR3 consists of 14 residues. The CDR3 region has the DNA TGTGCCTGGACCATCGGGGGGTACACCTACGAGCAGTACTTC. It yields the protein CAWTIGGYTYEQYF.

As for this clone: At one of its ends the junction is not consistent with the germline gene, which may arise from a read error. The chain has TRBV7-8 and TRBJ2-5, with 12 bases that match TRBD2. The CDR3 has 16 residues. Germline CDR1 SGHVS, CDR2 FQNEAQ. CDR3 DNA: TGTGTCAGCAGCTTAATCCTAGCGGGAGGGCAAGAGACCCAGTACTTC. This encodes CVSSLILAGGQETQYF.

This chain joins TRBV7-8 and TRBJ1-1, with 9 bases matching TRBD1. Unmatched junction bases numbered 2, after V lost 3 bases and J lost 6 bases. Germline V gene data show CDR1 as SGHVS and CDR2 as FQNEAQ. The CDR3 has 13 residues. The CDR3 sequence: CASSFRTGAEAFF. CDR3 DNA sequence: TGTGCCAGCAGCTTTAGGACAGGGGCTGAAGCTTTCTTT.

V gene TRBV7-6 combines with J gene TRBJ1-1; no clear D gene. Germline V lookup: CDR1 SGHVS, CDR2 FNYEAQ. The CDR3 is made up of 14 amino acids. Trimming shortened V by 5 bases and J by 4 bases, and 14 bases separated the two germline ends. CDR3 nucleotides: TGTGCCAGCAGCACTCCTACGAGTCCCACTGAAGCTTTCTTT. Amino acid sequence: CASSTPTSPTEAFF.

This chain connects TRBV5-6 to TRBJ2-7, with a tentative D call TRBD2 (5 bases). Germline V gene sequence: CDR1 SGHDT, CDR2 YYEEEE. This CDR3 is built from 15 residues. V was clipped by 2 bases and J by 2 bases, with 14 bases between them. The CDR3 coding sequence is TGTGCCAGCAGCTTATGGGAGCTCGGCCCCTACGAGCAGTACTTC. Its protein is CASSLWELGPYEQYF.

The V and J genes are TRBV9 and TRBJ2-2, with 9 positions matching TRBD2. V was clipped by 0 bases and J by 2 bases; unmatched bases: 5. This CDR3 is 17 amino acids long. Germline CDR1 reads SGDLS; CDR2 reads YYNGEE. The DNA for the CDR3 is TGTGCCAGCAGCGTAGAGCCTAGCGGGATTAACACCGGGGAGCTGTTTTTT. It translates to CASSVEPSGINTGELFF. Drawing the rest from reference TRBV9 and TRBJ2-2, the complete variable domain is DSGVTQTPKHLITATGQRVTLRCSPRSGDLSVYWYQQSLDQGLQFLIQYYNGEERAKGNILERFSAQQFPDLHSELNLSSLELGDSALYFCASSVEPSGINTGELFFGEGSRLTVL.

The chain employs TRBV11-2 and TRBJ2-2; TRBD1 aligns across 7 bases. J lost 0 bases, V lost 0 bases, and 1 base had no gene match. From germline, CDR1 is SGHAT and CDR2 FQNNGV. The CDR3 consists of 16 residues. The CDR3 region is CASSLEGTANTGELFF. Here the CDR3 DNA reads TGTGCCAGCAGCTTAGAAGGGACAGCGAACACCGGGGAGCTGTTTTTT.

V usage is TRBV10-3 and J usage is TRBJ2-6; weak D call: TRBD1 (5 bases). V lost 0 bases to trimming and J lost 3 bases, with 15 bases between them. The CDR3 has 18 amino acids. Germline lookup yields CDR1 ENHRY and CDR2 SYGVKD. The CDR3 bases are TGTGCCATCAGTGAGTCGGGGCCAGGCCCGGATGGGGCCAACGTCCTGACTTTC. Its protein product is CAISESGPGPDGANVLTF.

The chain combines TRBV4-1 with TRBJ2-7; 9 nucleotides line up with TRBD2. The CDR3 runs to 17 residues. Germline CDR1 MGHRA, CDR2 YSYEKL. Trimming took 1 base from V and 0 from J; bases not matched to a gene: 7. The CDR3 loop is CASSQAGQRGASYEQYF. The CDR3 DNA follows: TGCGCCAGCAGCCAAGCAGGCCAGCGGGGGGCCTCCTACGAGCAGTACTTC.

The CDR3 region is CAWSSGVYGYTF. CDR3 DNA: TGTGCCTGGAGTTCAGGGGTCTATGGCTACACCTTC. The rearrangement links TRBV30 to TRBJ1-2; D might be TRBD1 (6 bases). This CDR3 comprises 12 residues. Trimming removed 2 bases at V and 4 bases at J, with 8 bases between. Germline assignment: CDR1 GTSNPN and CDR2 SVGIG (reference sequence).

The chain employs TRBV27 and TRBJ1-5; D might be TRBD1 (5 bases). The CDR3 runs to 13 residues. With 6 bases removed from V and 6 bases from J, the gap between germline ends came to 12 bases. In germline, CDR1 is MNHEY, CDR2 SMNVEV (reference sequence). The CDR3 loop is CASRQDWGQPQHF. Written as DNA, the CDR3 is TGTGCCAGCAGACAGGATTGGGGTCAGCCCCAGCATTTT.

V usage is TRBV6-5 and J usage is TRBJ1-5; 7 positions agree with TRBD1. Germline CDR1 reads MNHEY; CDR2 reads SVGAGI. This CDR3 region has 15 residues. The V gene end was trimmed by 6 bases and the J gene end by 0 bases; junction bases not matched to a gene: 5. CDR3 loop: CASSPGTDSNQPQHF. The DNA for the CDR3 is TGTGCCAGCAGCCCCGGGACAGATAGCAATCAGCCCCAGCATTTT.

V usage is TRBV5-1 and J usage is TRBJ2-5, with 7 bases lining up with TRBD2. The last part of the DNA fits TRBJ2-7 better; the J call may be wrong. The germline V gene encodes CDR1 SGHRS and CDR2 YFSETQ. The CDR3 consists of 15 residues. The CDR3 DNA reads as TGCGCCAGCAGCTTGGTGGCTAGCGGTCCCTACGAGCAGTACTTC. This codes for CASSLVASGPYEQYF.

Regarding this clone: Other DNA sequences in the sample encode the same CDR3. V usage is TRBV10-1 and J usage is TRBJ1-1; 12 positions match TRBD1. CDR1 is WNHNN, CDR2 SYGVQD, per germline (reference sequence). CDR3 size: 17 residues. V gave up 6 bases and J gave up 3 bases; unmatched junction bases: 11. The CDR3 sequence: CASSAGQGAPGDTEAFF. The CDR3 DNA reads as TGCGCCAGCAGCGCGGGACAGGGGGCGCCGGGGGACACTGAAGCTTTCTTT.